This T cell receptor beta chain was identified during a study of cytomegalovirus exposure and HLA in healthy donors. Study-level findings and limits: A previous analysis found most TCR beta V segments productive roughly 87% or roughly 30% of the time. By a later analysis, the bulk of CMV-associated TCR beta chains appeared HLA-restricted. In a later analysis, HLA-associated TCR beta chains were more clonally expanded than equally common others. Reports indicate that TCR beta sequences accurately predicted the HLA-A and HLA-B alleles of most subjects.

PCR involved 60 Vbeta and 13 Jbeta primers. Libraries were prepared by immunoSEQ multiplex PCR; TCRdb keeps only in-frame clonotypes and omits some of them. The sample consists of about 160,000 clones, around 75% of them appearing once. This CDR3 is 14 amino acids long. The V and J ends lost 2 bases and 6 bases, in that order; junction bases with no gene match: 2. The germline CDR1 and CDR2 sequences are SGDLS and YYNGEE. A remark on this clone: Its specificity is unknown.

The material sequenced was PBMCs. The chain couples TRBV9 to TRBJ2-1; 10 positions match TRBD1. The clonotype was recovered from a male donor in good health and CMV-seronegative. For the CDR3, the DNA is TGTGCCAGCAGCGTGGGACAGGGGTTCAATGAGCAGTTCTTC. Amino acids: CASSVGQGFNEQFF. Together with reference TRBV9 and TRBJ2-1, the CDR3 gives the full variable domain: DSGVTQTPKHLITATGQRVTLRCSPRSGDLSVYWYQQSLDQGLQFLIQYYNGEERAKGNILERFSAQQFPDLHSELNLSSLELGDSALYFCASSVGQGFNEQFFGPGTRLTVL.